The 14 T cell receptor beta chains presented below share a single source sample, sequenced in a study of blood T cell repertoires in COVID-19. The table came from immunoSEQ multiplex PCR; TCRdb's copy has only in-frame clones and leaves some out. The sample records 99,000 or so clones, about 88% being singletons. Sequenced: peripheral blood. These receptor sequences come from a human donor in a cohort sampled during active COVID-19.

The CDR3 is CASSYGRVLAEQYF. The CDR3 DNA sequence: TGTGCCAGCAGTTACGGCAGGGTGTTGGCCGAGCAGTACTTC. This rearrangement joins TRBV6-5 to TRBJ2-7; tentatively, D is TRBD1 (5 bases). V was pared by 2 bases and J by 6 bases, with 14 bases between. Germline assignment: CDR1 MNHEY and CDR2 SVGAGI. This CDR3 is built from 14 residues.

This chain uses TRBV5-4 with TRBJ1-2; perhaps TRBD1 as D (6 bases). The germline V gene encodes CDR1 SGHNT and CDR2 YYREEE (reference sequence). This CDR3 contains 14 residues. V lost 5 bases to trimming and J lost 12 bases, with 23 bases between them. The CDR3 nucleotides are TGTGCCAGCAGTACCGGGACACTGCTTTATGAGAACACCTTC. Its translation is CASSTGTLLYENTF.

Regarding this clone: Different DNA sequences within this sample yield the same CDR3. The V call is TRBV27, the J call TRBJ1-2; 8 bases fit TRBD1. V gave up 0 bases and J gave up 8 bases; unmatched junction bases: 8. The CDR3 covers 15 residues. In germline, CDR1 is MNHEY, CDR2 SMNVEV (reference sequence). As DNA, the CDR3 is TGTGCCAGCAGTTTATCGGGCCAGGGGGCGGGAGGCTACACCTTC. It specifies CASSLSGQGAGGYTF.

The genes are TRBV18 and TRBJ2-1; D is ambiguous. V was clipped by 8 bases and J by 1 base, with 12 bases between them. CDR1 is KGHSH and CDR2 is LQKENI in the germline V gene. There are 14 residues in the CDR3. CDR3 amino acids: CASLIVTSYNEQFF. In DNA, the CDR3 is TGTGCCAGCCTAATTGTGACTTCCTACAATGAGCAGTTCTTC.

The CDR3 loop reads CASGGDRGPSGANVLTF. Here the CDR3 DNA reads TGTGCTAGTGGTGGGGACAGGGGGCCCTCTGGGGCCAACGTCCTGACTTTC. The V and J genes are TRBV12-5 and TRBJ2-6; TRBD1 matches at 12 bases. This CDR3 has 17 amino acids. J gave up 0 bases and V 5 bases, and 2 bases lay outside the gene matches. The germline V gene encodes CDR1 LGHNT and CDR2 FRNRAP.

The CDR3 region has the DNA TGTGCCAGCAGTTTACTGGGAGACAATGAGCAGTTCTTC. Its translation: CASSLLGDNEQFF. J is TRBJ2-1 and V is TRBV12-3 or TRBV12-4; maybe TRBD2 (5 bases). The CDR3 consists of 13 residues. V shed 2 bases and J shed 5 bases, with 7 bases lying between them.

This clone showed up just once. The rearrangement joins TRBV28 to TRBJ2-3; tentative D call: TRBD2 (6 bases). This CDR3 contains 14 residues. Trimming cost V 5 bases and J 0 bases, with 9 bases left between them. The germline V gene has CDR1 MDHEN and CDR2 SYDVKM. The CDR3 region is CASSKRVSTDTQYF. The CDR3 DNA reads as TGTGCCAGCAGTAAGCGGGTTAGCACAGATACGCAGTATTTT.

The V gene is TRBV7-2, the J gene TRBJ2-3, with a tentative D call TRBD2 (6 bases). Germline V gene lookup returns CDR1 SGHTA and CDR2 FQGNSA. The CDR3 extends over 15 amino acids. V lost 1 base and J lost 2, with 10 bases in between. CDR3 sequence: CASSLGGENTDTQYF. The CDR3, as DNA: TGTGCCAGCAGCTTAGGGGGGGAGAACACAGATACGCAGTATTTT.

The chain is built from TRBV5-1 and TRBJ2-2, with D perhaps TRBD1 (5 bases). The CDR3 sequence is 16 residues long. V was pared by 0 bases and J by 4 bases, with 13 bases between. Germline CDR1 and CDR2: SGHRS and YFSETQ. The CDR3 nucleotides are TGCGCCAGCAGCTTGGGAGCGACAGTTTCCACCGGGGAGCTGTTTTTT. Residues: CASSLGATVSTGELFF. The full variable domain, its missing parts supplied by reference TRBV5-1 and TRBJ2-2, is KAGVTQTPRYLIKTRGQQVTLSCSPISGHRSVSWYQQTPGQGLQFLFEYFSETQRNKGNFPGRFSGRQFSNSRSEMNVSTLELGDSALYLCASSLGATVSTGELFFGEGSRLTVL.

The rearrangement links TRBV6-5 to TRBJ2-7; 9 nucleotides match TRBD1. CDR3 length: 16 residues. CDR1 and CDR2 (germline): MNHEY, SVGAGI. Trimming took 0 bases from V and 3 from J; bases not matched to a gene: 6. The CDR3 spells CASSYSLGTGLYEQYF. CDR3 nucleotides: TGTGCCAGCAGTTACTCCTTGGGGACAGGGCTCTACGAGCAGTACTTC.

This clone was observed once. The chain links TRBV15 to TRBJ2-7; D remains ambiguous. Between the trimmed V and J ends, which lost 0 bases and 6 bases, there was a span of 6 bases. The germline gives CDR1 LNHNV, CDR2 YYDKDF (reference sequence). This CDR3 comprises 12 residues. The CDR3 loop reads CATSRDLAEQYF. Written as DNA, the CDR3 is TGTGCCACCAGCAGAGATTTAGCCGAGCAGTACTTC.

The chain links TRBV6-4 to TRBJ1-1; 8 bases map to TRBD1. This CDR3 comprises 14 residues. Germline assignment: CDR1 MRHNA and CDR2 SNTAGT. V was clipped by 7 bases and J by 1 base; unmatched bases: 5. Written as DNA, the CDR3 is TGTGCCAGCAACCTGACAGGGGCGAACACTGAAGCTTTCTTT. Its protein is CASNLTGANTEAFF.

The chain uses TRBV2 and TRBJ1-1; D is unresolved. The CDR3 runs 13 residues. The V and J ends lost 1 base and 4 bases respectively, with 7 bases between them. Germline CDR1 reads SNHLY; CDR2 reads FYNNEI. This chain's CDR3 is CASSEGAVTEAFF. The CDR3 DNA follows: TGTGCCAGCAGTGAAGGGGCAGTCACTGAAGCTTTCTTT. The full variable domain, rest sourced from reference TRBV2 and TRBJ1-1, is EPEVTQTPSHQVTQMGQEVILRCVPISNHLYFYWYRQILGQKVEFLVSFYNNEISEKSEIFDDQFSVERPDGSNFTLKIRSTKLEDSAMYFCASSEGAVTEAFFGQGTRLTVV.

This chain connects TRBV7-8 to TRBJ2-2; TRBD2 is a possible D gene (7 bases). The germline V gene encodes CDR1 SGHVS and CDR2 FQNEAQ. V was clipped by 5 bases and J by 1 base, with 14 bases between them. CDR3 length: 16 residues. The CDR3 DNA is TGTGCCAGCAGCACGAACGGGGGGCGGAACACCGGGGAGCTGTTTTTT. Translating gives CASSTNGGRNTGELFF.